The 13 T cell receptor beta chains presented below share a single source sample, sequenced in a study of identical twins. TCRdb called the 5' RACE reads again in MiXCR, with one record for every CDR3 protein. The repertoire holds some 320,000 distinct CDR3 sequences, with approximately 13% as singletons. These sequences were also reported in another study, on yellow fever vaccine responses in identical twins.

The sample was CD8+ T cells sorted from blood. The receptors here all came from a woman younger than 35 in good health.

This chain joins TRBV27 and TRBJ2-7; D is possibly TRBD1 (5 bases). The germline V gene encodes CDR1 MNHEY and CDR2 SMNVEV (reference sequence). Trimming stripped 8 bases from V and 7 bases from J, with 18 bases between. This CDR3 comprises 13 residues. This chain's CDR3 is CASRRDSIREQYF. CDR3 DNA sequence: TGTGCCAGCCGTCGCGACAGTATTCGGGAGCAGTACTTC.

The chain carries TRBV2 and TRBJ2-7; D tentatively fits TRBD1 or TRBD2 (5 bases each). Germline CDR1 is SNHLY and CDR2 is FYNNEI. The CDR3 covers 12 residues. Trimming shortened V by 11 bases and J by 3 bases, and 14 bases separated the two germline ends. The CDR3 nucleotides read TGTGCCTCGGGACCGACGTACTACGAGCAGTACGTC. This gives the protein CASGPTYYEQYV.

This clonotype has only a few counts. The chain joins TRBV2 to TRBJ2-5; maybe TRBD2 (5 bases). The CDR3 sequence is 13 residues long. Germline CDR1 SNHLY, CDR2 FYNNEI. V was clipped by 7 bases and J by 3 bases, with 12 bases between them. This chain's CDR3 is CASKEPGEETQYF. The CDR3 DNA reads as TGTGCCAGCAAGGAGCCCGGGGAAGAGACCCAGTACTTC.

This rearrangement joins TRBV6-2 or TRBV6-3 to TRBJ2-7; D possibly corresponds to TRBD1 (6 bases). The germline CDR1 and CDR2 sequences are MNHEY and SVGEGT. The CDR3 loop spans 15 amino acids. V was pared by 0 bases and J by 3 bases, with 12 bases between. CDR3 region: CASSYSREGGYEQYV. The CDR3 DNA follows: TGTGCCAGCAGTTACTCGAGAGAAGGGGGCTACGAGCAGTACGTC.

In DNA, the CDR3 is TGCGCCAGCAGCCGGACTAGCGGGAGTTCGACTCACGAGCAGTACTTC. Translated, it gives CASSRTSGSSTHEQYF. The chain links TRBV4-1 to TRBJ2-7; 13 bases map to TRBD2. Unmatched junction bases numbered 8, after V lost 4 bases and J lost 5 bases. CDR1 is MGHRA and CDR2 is YSYEKL in the germline V gene. This CDR3 contains 16 residues.

The chain's CDR3 is CASTTGGAYNEQFF. CDR3 sequence (DNA): TGTGCCAGTACGACAGGGGGCGCCTACAATGAGCAGTTCTTC. The chain is built from TRBV27 and TRBJ2-1; 10 nucleotides agree with TRBD1. Trimming cost V 9 bases and J 2 bases; bases outside gene matches: 4. Germline CDR1 is MNHEY and CDR2 is SMNVEV (reference sequence). This CDR3 comprises 14 residues.

The rearrangement joins TRBV14 to TRBJ2-3; D unclear. CDR1 and CDR2 from the germline V gene are SGHDN and FVKESK. V was clipped by 0 bases and J by 4 bases, with 8 bases between them. This CDR3 has 14 amino acids. The CDR3 DNA reads as TGTGCCAGCAGCCAAGAGCGTGTCCCAGATACGCAGTATTTT. Its translation: CASSQERVPDTQYF.

This chain joins TRBV11-2 and TRBJ2-5; 13 positions match TRBD2. The CDR3 extends over 15 amino acids. With 5 bases clipped from V and 3 bases from J, the junction kept 3 bases outside the gene matches. Germline V gene lookup returns CDR1 SGHAT and CDR2 FQNNGV. Here the CDR3 DNA reads TGTGCCAGCAGCCAGGGGACTAGCGGGGAAGAGACCCAGTACTTC. Protein: CASSQGTSGEETQYF.

The chain uses TRBV4-1 and TRBJ2-7, with 8 bases that match TRBD2. CDR1 is MGHRA and CDR2 is YSYEKL in the germline V gene. This CDR3 comprises 16 residues. V lost 1 base to trimming and J lost 3 bases; unmatched junction nucleotides: 8. The CDR3 nucleotides read TGCGCCAGCAGCCAAGCATCCGGGAGGGGAAGCTACGAGCAGTACTTC. The encoded protein is CASSQASGRGSYEQYF.

This clonotype has only a few counts. The chain couples TRBV27 to TRBJ2-1; D unresolved. The CDR3 has 14 amino acids. The germline V gene encodes CDR1 MNHEY and CDR2 SMNVEV (reference sequence). Trimming left V 3 bases short and J 4 bases short, with 10 bases between. CDR3 residues: CASSFSGNYNEQFF. The CDR3 nucleotides are TGTGCCAGCAGTTTTTCAGGCAATTACAATGAGCAGTTCTTC.

This clonotype was detected only a few times. This sequence joins TRBV9 and TRBJ2-3, with 11 bases matching TRBD1. V gave up 3 bases and J gave up 2 bases; unmatched junction bases: 5. Germline V gives CDR1 SGDLS, CDR2 YYNGEE. CDR3 length equals 16 residues. The CDR3 DNA follows: TGTGCCAGCAGCGAGGACAGGGGGCGCTTCACAGATACGCAGTATTTT. Its translation: CASSEDRGRFTDTQYF.

This clonotype was seen ten or more times. CDR3 protein: CASSQDRARVNTEAFF. The CDR3 nucleotides read TGTGCCAGCAGCCAAGATCGCGCCAGAGTGAACACTGAAGCTTTCTTT. This rearrangement joins TRBV3-1 to TRBJ1-1; D is ambiguous. The ends were cut back, 0 bases at V and 0 bases at J, with 11 bases in the middle. The CDR3 runs 16 residues. In germline, CDR1 is LGHDT, CDR2 YNNKEL (reference sequence).

This clonotype has just a few counts. V and J are TRBV20-1 and TRBJ2-1; tentatively, D is TRBD2 (6 bases). Germline V lookup: CDR1 DFQATT, CDR2 SNEGSKA (reference sequence). CDR3 length: 15 amino acids. CDR3 sequence: CAGLARPRGYNEQFF. CDR3 nucleotide sequence: TGCGCGGGGCTAGCTCGACCACGAGGATACAATGAGCAGTTCTTC.